These 32 T cell receptor beta chains were sequenced from one sample in a study of cytomegalovirus exposure and HLA in healthy donors. The PCR made use of 60 Vbeta and 13 Jbeta primers. Here immunoSEQ multiplex PCR was the method, and the copy in TCRdb shows in-frame clones only, minus some. Among 99,000 or so clones listed, 70% to 80% were seen once. Sequencing was carried out using PBMCs. These TCRs come from a man in his sixties in good health and CMV-seropositive.

This clone was observed a handful of times. J is TRBJ2-2 and V is TRBV6-5; D is perhaps TRBD1 (5 bases). Germline V gene sequence: CDR1 MNHEY, CDR2 SVGAGI. The CDR3 extends over 14 amino acids. V was pared by 6 bases and J by 0 bases, with 8 bases between. DNA for the CDR3: TGTGCCAGCAGACGACAGCCGAACACCGGGGAGCTGTTTTTT. The encoded protein is CASRRQPNTGELFF.

J is TRBJ2-6 and V is TRBV12-5, with D maybe TRBD2 (6 bases). V was trimmed by 6 bases and J by 4 bases, leaving 13 bases between them. This CDR3 region has 15 residues. Per the germline V gene, CDR1 is LGHNT and CDR2 is FRNRAP. The DNA for the CDR3 is TGTGCTAGTGGCCACGGGGGTGTGGGGGCCAACGTCCTGACTTTC. Translation gives CASGHGGVGANVLTF.

V is TRBV19 and J is TRBJ1-2, with TRBD1 matching 7 bases. Germline lookup yields CDR1 LNHDA and CDR2 SQIVND (reference sequence). The CDR3 is 16 amino acids. Trimming at V came to 1 base and at J to 4 bases, leaving 9 bases not matched to a gene. In nucleotides, the CDR3 is TGTGCCAGTAGTATAGGGTCGAGGGGGCAGACCTATGGCTACACCTTC. It translates to CASSIGSRGQTYGYTF.

The V call is TRBV28, the J call TRBJ2-6; 8 bases agree with TRBD1. Losses at the gene ends were 5 bases for V and 5 bases for J; bases not matched to a gene: 8. This CDR3 contains 16 residues. Looked up from germline, CDR1 is MDHEN and CDR2 is SYDVKM. CDR3 sequence reads: CASSGGAGGWANVLTF. CDR3 bases: TGTGCCAGCAGTGGCGGTGCAGGGGGCTGGGCCAACGTCCTGACTTTC. The full variable domain, in which reference TRBV28 and TRBJ2-6 provide the parts outside the CDR3, is DVKVTQSSRYLVKRTGEKVFLECVQDMDHENMFWYRQDPGLGLRLIYFSYDVKMKEKGDIPEGYSVSREKKERFSLILESASTNQTSMYLCASSGGAGGWANVLTFGAGSRLTVL.

This clone was seen a single time. The gene calls are TRBV7-4 and TRBJ1-4; 11 positions agree with TRBD1. Trimming took 1 base from V and 0 from J; bases not matched to a gene: 7. The V gene's germline CDR1 is SGHVT and CDR2 SQSDAQ. CDR3 size: 19 residues. This CDR3 is CASSLVRGGQGATNEKLFF. The CDR3 nucleotides read TGTGCCAGCAGCTTAGTACGTGGGGGACAGGGGGCAACTAATGAAAAACTGTTTTTT. Drawing the rest from reference TRBV7-4 and TRBJ1-4, the complete variable domain is GAGVSQSPRYKVAKRGRDVALRCDSISGHVTLYWYRQTLGQGSEVLTYSQSDAQRDKSGRPSGRFSAERPERSVSTLKIQRTEQGDSAVYLCASSLVRGGQGATNEKLFFGSGTQLSVL.

The rearrangement joins TRBV27 to TRBJ2-1; 7 nucleotides align to TRBD1. The CDR3 runs 13 residues. The V and J ends lost 4 bases and 9 bases, in that order; junction bases with no gene match: 6. The V gene's germline CDR1 is MNHEY and CDR2 SMNVEV (reference sequence). The CDR3 here is CASSWGTAFEQFF. The CDR3 region has the DNA TGTGCCAGCAGTTGGGGGACAGCTTTTGAGCAGTTCTTC.

CDR3 nucleotide sequence: TGTGCCAGCGGGAAGACAGCGAACACCGGGGAGCTGTTTTTT. It yields the protein CASGKTANTGELFF. V usage is TRBV2 and J usage is TRBJ2-2; D may be TRBD1 (5 bases). The V end lost 8 bases, the J end lost 0 bases, and 10 bases lay between the germline ends. The CDR3 is 14 amino acids. CDR1 and CDR2 (germline): SNHLY, FYNNEI.

This chain connects TRBV2 to TRBJ1-1, with a weak D call TRBD1 (6 bases). There are 13 residues in the CDR3. Trimming stripped 6 bases from V and 1 base from J, with 9 bases between. CDR1 and CDR2 (germline): SNHLY, FYNNEI. The CDR3 is CASSLTGNTEAFF. The CDR3 bases are TGTGCCAGCAGCCTGACAGGGAACACTGAAGCTTTCTTT.

The CDR3 protein is CASSLGGGPNTEAFF. In nucleotides, the CDR3 is TGTGCCAGCAGTTTAGGGGGGGGCCCGAACACTGAAGCTTTCTTT. The rearrangement links TRBV28 to TRBJ1-1; a weak D match, TRBD1 (6 bases). CDR3 size: 15 residues. Germline V gene data show CDR1 as MDHEN and CDR2 as SYDVKM. The V end lost 2 bases, the J end lost 1 base, and 11 bases lay between the germline ends.

A single count supports this clone. The chain carries TRBV19 and TRBJ1-1; 9 bases map to TRBD1. The germline CDR1 and CDR2 sequences are LNHDA and SQIVND (reference sequence). V trimming: 5 bases; J trimming: 6 bases; junction bases outside the gene matches: 19. The CDR3 has 18 amino acids. The CDR3 reads CASSFFFGTGLRGAEAFF. In nucleotides, the CDR3 is TGTGCCAGTAGTTTCTTCTTCGGGACAGGGTTGAGAGGAGCTGAAGCTTTCTTT.

The chain uses TRBV30 and TRBJ2-7; 9 bases are shared with TRBD1. Germline CDR1 is GTSNPN and CDR2 is SVGIG (reference sequence). V shed 7 bases, J shed 4 bases, and the junction held 8 bases outside the gene matches. The CDR3 contains 13 residues. CDR3 loop: CASSGTGKYEQYF. For the CDR3, the DNA is TGTGCCTCCTCCGGGACAGGGAAATACGAGCAGTACTTC.

CDR3 residues: CASSVSGTGDFYGYTF. The CDR3 DNA follows: TGTGCCAGTAGTGTTTCCGGGACAGGGGACTTCTATGGCTACACCTTC. This sequence joins TRBV19 and TRBJ1-2, with 10 nucleotides matching TRBD1. V was clipped by 5 bases and J by 4 bases; unmatched bases: 10. Looked up from germline, CDR1 is LNHDA and CDR2 is SQIVND (reference sequence). This CDR3 has 16 amino acids.

The chain employs TRBV6-1 and TRBJ2-7; the D gene is possibly TRBD1 (6 bases). The CDR3 runs to 12 residues. Germline V gives CDR1 MNHNS, CDR2 SASEGT. With 10 bases removed from V and 0 bases from J, the gap between germline ends came to 10 bases. This CDR3 reads CATRDNSYEQYF. DNA of the CDR3: TGTGCCACCCGGGACAACTCCTACGAGCAGTACTTC.

The chain couples TRBV6-1 to TRBJ2-3, with 10 bases fitting TRBD2. The J segment lost 6 bases and the V segment lost 8 bases, leaving 14 bases of the junction unmatched. The germline gives CDR1 MNHNS, CDR2 SASEGT. CDR3 length: 16 residues. This CDR3 reads CASRATSGGARDTQYF. The CDR3 nucleotides read TGTGCCAGCCGTGCCACCAGCGGGGGGGCCCGGGATACGCAGTATTTT.

V and J are TRBV2 and TRBJ2-1; tentatively, D is TRBD1 (5 bases). The V gene's germline CDR1 is SNHLY and CDR2 FYNNEI. V lost 2 bases and J 7 bases, leaving 9 bases between the germline ends. The CDR3 runs to 13 residues. Written as DNA, the CDR3 is TGTGCCAGCAGTGAACGACAGTGGAATGAGCAGTTCTTC. Its protein product is CASSERQWNEQFF.

This rearrangement joins TRBV7-6 to TRBJ2-7; TRBD1 matches 7 bases. Germline trimming cut 5 bases from V and 1 base from J; bases unmatched to any gene: 8. Germline V lookup: CDR1 SGHVS, CDR2 FNYEAQ. CDR3 length: 15 residues. CDR3 nucleotide sequence: TGTGCCAGCAGCCCGACAGGGCCTCTTTCCTACGAGCAGTACTTC. Translation gives CASSPTGPLSYEQYF.

The chain has TRBV4-2 and TRBJ2-1; weak D call: TRBD2 (7 bases). V gave up 3 bases and J gave up 0 bases, with 18 bases separating them. Germline CDR1 LGHNA, CDR2 YNFKEQ. This CDR3 region has 18 residues. DNA for the CDR3: TGTGCCAGCAGCCAGGACCTCGGCGGGGGACACTCCTACAATGAGCAGTTCTTC. It is translated as CASSQDLGGGHSYNEQFF.

This chain links TRBV5-1 with TRBJ2-2; 9 nucleotides align to TRBD1. V trimming: 1 base; J trimming: 10 bases; junction bases outside the gene matches: 5. The CDR3 is 14 residues long. Germline V CDR1 and CDR2: SGHRS, YFSETQ. CDR3 sequence reads: CASSLWTGDQELFF. The CDR3 DNA reads TGCGCCAGCAGCTTGTGGACAGGGGACCAGGAGCTGTTTTTT.

The chain is built from TRBV5-1 and TRBJ2-3; tentatively, D is TRBD1 (5 bases). Per the germline V gene, CDR1 is SGHRS and CDR2 is YFSETQ. There are 15 residues in the CDR3. V was pared by 6 bases and J by 2 bases, with 16 bases between. The CDR3 coding sequence is TGCGCCAGCATCCCTTTAGGGGAACCCACAGATACGCAGTATTTT. This encodes CASIPLGEPTDTQYF.

In its sample, this clone was seen once. The chain joins TRBV9 to TRBJ1-4, with 8 bases lining up with TRBD1. The CDR3 length is 16 residues. With V trimmed by 4 bases and J by 4 bases, 9 bases remained unmatched. Germline V gene lookup returns CDR1 SGDLS and CDR2 YYNGEE. This chain's CDR3 is CASSSTTGVHNEKLFF. CDR3 nucleotide sequence: TGTGCCAGCAGCTCCACGACAGGGGTCCATAATGAAAAACTGTTTTTT.

The chain combines TRBV2 with TRBJ2-1; 10 bases agree with TRBD2. The V gene end was trimmed by 3 bases and the J gene end by 7 bases; junction bases not matched to a gene: 6. Germline CDR1 reads SNHLY; CDR2 reads FYNNEI. The CDR3 is 15 residues long. Written as DNA, the CDR3 is TGTGCCAGCAGTGACCAAGCGGGGGGGGATAATGAGCAGTTCTTC. Its translation is CASSDQAGGDNEQFF.

CDR3 in DNA: TGCGCCAGCAAAAACTCCGGGACTAGCTCCTACGAGCAGTACTTC. The encoded protein is CASKNSGTSSYEQYF. The chain joins TRBV5-1 to TRBJ2-7; TRBD2 agrees at 8 bases. The CDR3 sequence is 15 residues long. The V gene end was trimmed by 6 bases and the J gene end by 0 bases; junction bases not matched to a gene: 8. The V gene's germline CDR1 is SGHRS and CDR2 YFSETQ.

The chain uses TRBV13 and TRBJ2-3; a possible D gene is TRBD1 (5 bases). Germline V lookup: CDR1 PRHDT, CDR2 FYEKMQ (reference sequence). The CDR3 runs 14 residues. The V gene lost 5 bases and the J gene lost 4 bases, with 13 bases spanning the gap. The chain's CDR3 is CASSLLGRSDTQYF. For the CDR3, the DNA is TGTGCCAGCAGCCTTCTGGGGCGGTCAGATACGCAGTATTTT.

This chain connects TRBV27 to TRBJ2-7, with TRBD2 as a possible D gene (6 bases). CDR1 and CDR2 (germline): MNHEY, SMNVEV (reference sequence). V was trimmed by 0 bases and J by 0 bases, leaving 12 bases between them. The CDR3 totals 16 residues. The DNA for the CDR3 is TGTGCCAGCAGTTTATCTGGGGTCGGGAGCTCCTACGAGCAGTACTTC. Amino acids: CASSLSGVGSSYEQYF.

The V gene is TRBV19, the J gene TRBJ1-1; weak D call: TRBD1 (5 bases). Germline lookup yields CDR1 LNHDA and CDR2 SQIVND (reference sequence). The CDR3 extends over 14 amino acids. The CDR3: CATTRGFVNTEAFF. The DNA for the CDR3 is TGTGCTACAACACGGGGGTTTGTGAACACTGAAGCTTTCTTT.

Remarks on this clone: One end of the junction is discordant with germline, which a read error may explain. The CDR3 sequence: CSSSPGQGNEKLFF. The CDR3 DNA reads TGTTCCAGCAGCCCCGGACAGGGGAATGAAAAACTGTTTTTT. The rearrangement links TRBV7-9 to TRBJ1-4; 9 bases are a match to TRBD1. The CDR3 runs to 14 residues. The germline V gene encodes CDR1 SEHNR and CDR2 FQNEAQ (reference sequence).

The rearrangement links TRBV6-1 to TRBJ2-3; the D gene is possibly TRBD2 (5 bases). The V and J ends lost 7 bases and 4 bases respectively, with 15 bases between them. Germline V gene sequence: CDR1 MNHNS, CDR2 SASEGT. The CDR3 is 14 amino acids. As DNA, the CDR3 is TGTGCCAGCATCACCGGGGTTTGGTCAGATACGCAGTATTTT. Its translation: CASITGVWSDTQYF.

The chain joins TRBV5-1 to TRBJ2-1, with TRBD2 identical over 13 bases. The germline gives CDR1 SGHRS, CDR2 YFSETQ. The CDR3 sequence is 15 residues long. V lost 3 bases, J lost 5 bases, and 2 bases stayed unmatched. The CDR3 nucleotides are TGCGCCAGCAGCTGGACTAGCGGGGGAAACAATGAGCAGTTCTTC. Its translation is CASSWTSGGNNEQFF. The whole variable domain, remainder taken from reference TRBV5-1 and TRBJ2-1, is KAGVTQTPRYLIKTRGQQVTLSCSPISGHRSVSWYQQTPGQGLQFLFEYFSETQRNKGNFPGRFSGRQFSNSRSEMNVSTLELGDSALYLCASSWTSGGNNEQFFGPGTRLTVL.

This clone was seen only a few times. The J gene is TRBJ1-4, the V gene TRBV4-1; 7 bases agree with TRBD1. Germline CDR1 reads MGHRA; CDR2 reads YSYEKL. Trimming cost V 0 bases and J 4 bases; bases outside gene matches: 5. This CDR3 region has 16 residues. CDR3 DNA: TGCGCCAGCAGCCAAGAGCCAGGGGGACTTAATGAAAAACTGTTTTTT. It is translated as CASSQEPGGLNEKLFF.

The gene calls are TRBV2 and TRBJ1-1; D gene uncertain. V was cut by 7 bases and J by 0 bases, with 9 bases left in between. This CDR3 region has 13 residues. Germline V gene sequence: CDR1 SNHLY, CDR2 FYNNEI. CDR3 loop: CASTEAVNTEAFF. CDR3 sequence (DNA): TGTGCCAGCACAGAGGCTGTGAACACTGAAGCTTTCTTT.

V is TRBV7-2 and J is TRBJ1-4; TRBD1 agrees at 11 bases. Per germline, CDR1 SGHTA and CDR2 FQGNSA. Germline trimming cut 1 base from V and 7 bases from J; bases unmatched to any gene: 8. CDR3 size: 17 residues. CDR3 loop: CASSLGISDRGREKLFF. The CDR3 DNA follows: TGTGCCAGCAGCTTAGGGATTTCGGACAGGGGGCGTGAAAAACTGTTTTTT.

The gene calls are TRBV30 and TRBJ1-2, with TRBD1 matching over 7 bases. This CDR3 region has 16 residues. V was pared by 4 bases and J by 4 bases, with 15 bases of the junction left unmatched. Germline V lookup: CDR1 GTSNPN, CDR2 SVGIG (reference sequence). The CDR3 protein is CAWTVPLLTGIYGYTF. The CDR3 nucleotides read TGTGCCTGGACCGTTCCGTTGTTGACAGGGATCTATGGCTACACCTTC.